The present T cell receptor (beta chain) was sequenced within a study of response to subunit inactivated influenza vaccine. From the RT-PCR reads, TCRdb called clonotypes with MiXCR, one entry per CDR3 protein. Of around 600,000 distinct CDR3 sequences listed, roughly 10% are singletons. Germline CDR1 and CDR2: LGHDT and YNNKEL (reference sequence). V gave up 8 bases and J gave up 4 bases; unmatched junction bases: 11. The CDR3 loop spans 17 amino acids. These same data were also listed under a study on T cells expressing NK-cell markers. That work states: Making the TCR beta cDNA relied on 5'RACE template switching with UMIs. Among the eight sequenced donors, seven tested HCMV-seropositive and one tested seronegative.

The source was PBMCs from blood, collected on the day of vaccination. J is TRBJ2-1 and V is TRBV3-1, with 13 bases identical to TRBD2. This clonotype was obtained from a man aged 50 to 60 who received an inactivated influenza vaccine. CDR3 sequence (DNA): TGTGCCAGCTCCAAAGTACAACTAGCGGGGGGGTACAATGAGCAGTTCTTC. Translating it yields CASSKVQLAGGYNEQFF.